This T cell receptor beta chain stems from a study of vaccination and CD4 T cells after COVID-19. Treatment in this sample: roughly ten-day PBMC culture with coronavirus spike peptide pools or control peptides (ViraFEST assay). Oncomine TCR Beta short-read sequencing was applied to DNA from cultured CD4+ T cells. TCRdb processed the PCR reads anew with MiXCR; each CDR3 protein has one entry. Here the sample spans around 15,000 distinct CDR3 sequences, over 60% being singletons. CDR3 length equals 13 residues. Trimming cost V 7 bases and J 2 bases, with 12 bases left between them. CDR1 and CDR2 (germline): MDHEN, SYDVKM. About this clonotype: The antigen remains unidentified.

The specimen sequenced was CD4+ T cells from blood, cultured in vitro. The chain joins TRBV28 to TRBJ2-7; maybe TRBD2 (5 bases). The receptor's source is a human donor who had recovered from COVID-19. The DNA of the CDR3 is TGTGCCAGCAAAACGACTAACGCCTACGAGCAGTACTTC. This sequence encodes CASKTTNAYEQYF.